What follows are 25 T cell receptor beta chains derived from one specimen sequenced in a study of blood T cell repertoires in COVID-19 (TCRdb year 2020). The library was produced with the immunoSEQ multiplex PCR assay. Here the immuneACCESS table is served through TCRdb, limited to in-frame sequences with V and J called. Missing clones are a known gap in these copies; in checked studies unresolved V genes cover under half, and the rest lacks a known reason. The sample includes some 150,000 clones, with roughly nine tenths observed a single time. Of the sample, roughly 4.5% falls within the top ten clones. Sequencing was carried out using peripheral blood. The receptors were gathered from a woman aged 55-70 years with active or convalescent COVID-19.

This clone showed up just once. The CDR3 loop is CASRDGTGVDYTF. The CDR3 DNA reads TGTGCCAGCAGGGACGGGACAGGGGTAGACTACACCTTC. The rearrangement joins TRBV7-9 to TRBJ1-2; TRBD1 aligns across 10 bases. The CDR3 runs 13 residues. CDR1 SEHNR and CDR2 FQNEAQ come from the germline V gene (reference sequence). The V gene end was trimmed by 6 bases and the J gene end by 10 bases; junction bases not matched to a gene: 8.

The chain is built from TRBV30 and TRBJ1-4; TRBD1 might be the D (6 bases). CDR1 and CDR2 (germline): GTSNPN, SVGIG (reference sequence). The CDR3 length is 14 residues. V was pared by 0 bases and J by 8 bases, with 13 bases between. The CDR3 loop reads CAWSVPGANEKLFF. As DNA, the CDR3 is TGTGCCTGGAGTGTACCAGGGGCAAACGAAAAACTGTTTTTT.

This chain uses TRBV19 with TRBJ2-3, with TRBD2 identical over 15 bases. Germline V gene sequence: CDR1 LNHDA, CDR2 SQIVND (reference sequence). The CDR3 consists of 21 residues. Trimming took 5 bases from V and 1 from J; bases not matched to a gene: 16. Here the CDR3 reads CASSARRWGLAGGPGTDTQYF. CDR3 DNA: TGTGCCAGTAGTGCTAGAAGGTGGGGACTAGCGGGGGGACCAGGCACAGATACGCAGTATTTT.

The chain has TRBV3-1 (or the pseudogene TRBV3-2) and TRBJ1-1; tentatively, D is TRBD1 (5 bases). CDR1 LGHDT and CDR2 YNNKEL come from the germline V gene (reference sequence). Trimming shortened V by 6 bases and J by 1 base, and 12 bases separated the two germline ends. The CDR3 extends over 14 amino acids. The CDR3 region is CASSTGHPNTEAFF. The DNA of the CDR3 is TGTGCCAGCAGTACTGGACACCCGAACACTGAAGCTTTCTTT.

For the CDR3, the DNA is TGTGCCAGCAGCTTAAGGCAGGGAAATTCACCCCTCCACTTT. Protein: CASSLRQGNSPLHF. This sequence joins TRBV7-2 and TRBJ1-6, with D perhaps matching TRBD1 (5 bases). Germline CDR1 SGHTA, CDR2 FQGNSA. This CDR3 region has 14 residues. Trimming took off 2 bases at V and 7 bases at J, with 9 bases between the two ends.

This chain joins TRBV5-4 and TRBJ1-5; unclear D gene. This CDR3 spans 15 amino acids. Trimming cost V 4 bases and J 0 bases, with 11 bases left between them. CDR1 and CDR2 (germline): SGHNT, YYREEE (reference sequence). CDR3 amino acids: CASSRWEDSNQPQHF. In nucleotides, the CDR3 is TGTGCCAGCAGCCGCTGGGAGGATAGCAATCAGCCCCAGCATTTT.

The genes are TRBV4-3 and TRBJ1-1; possible D gene TRBD1, 6 bases. V lost 5 bases to trimming and J lost 11 bases, with 18 bases between them. Germline CDR1 is LGHNA and CDR2 is YSLEER. The CDR3 is 13 residues long. The CDR3 is CASSYGRGEAAFF. CDR3 sequence (DNA): TGCGCCAGCAGCTACGGGAGGGGGGAAGCGGCTTTCTTT.

The chain recombines TRBV2 with TRBJ2-3; D is unresolved. This CDR3 has 14 residues. V was cut by 4 bases and J by 3 bases, with 11 bases left in between. Per germline, CDR1 SNHLY and CDR2 FYNNEI. This chain's CDR3 is CASSGRPTTDTQYF. As DNA, the CDR3 is TGTGCCAGCAGTGGGCGGCCCACAACAGATACGCAGTATTTT.

The chain couples TRBV6-5 to TRBJ2-1; the match to TRBD2 covers 9 bases. The length of the CDR3 is 15 residues. Germline V CDR1 and CDR2: MNHEY, SVGAGI. With 2 bases clipped from V and 6 bases from J, the junction kept 5 bases outside the gene matches. This CDR3 is CASSYAGGPGNEQFF. DNA of the CDR3: TGTGCCAGCAGTTACGCGGGGGGGCCCGGCAATGAGCAGTTCTTC.

The V call is TRBV3-1 (or the pseudogene TRBV3-2), the J call TRBJ1-1; D ambiguous. Germline CDR1 reads LGHDT; CDR2 reads YNNKEL (reference sequence). Trimming stripped 0 bases from V and 11 bases from J, with 10 bases between. This CDR3 comprises 12 residues. This CDR3 is CASSQDPQAAFF. The CDR3 DNA follows: TGTGCCAGCAGCCAAGATCCCCAGGCGGCTTTCTTT.

The gene calls are TRBV19 and TRBJ2-4, with 9 bases aligning to TRBD2. The CDR3 is made up of 17 amino acids. CDR1 is LNHDA and CDR2 is SQIVND in the germline V gene (reference sequence). V gave up 5 bases and J gave up 0 bases; unmatched junction bases: 8. This CDR3 is CASSVRAGGSAKNIQYF. The DNA of the CDR3 is TGTGCCAGTAGTGTCCGAGCGGGGGGCTCAGCCAAAAACATTCAGTACTTC.

This chain connects TRBV10-3 to TRBJ1-4, with TRBD1 matching over 7 bases. This CDR3 is 15 amino acids long. The V gene end was trimmed by 6 bases and the J gene end by 8 bases; junction bases not matched to a gene: 12. Germline loops: CDR1 ENHRY, CDR2 SYGVKD. The CDR3 sequence: CAISQDRVQREKLFF. The CDR3 DNA is TGTGCCATCAGCCAAGACAGGGTACAAAGAGAAAAACTGTTTTTT.

V usage is TRBV5-1 and J usage is TRBJ2-1, with a tentative D call TRBD1 (5 bases). CDR1 and CDR2 from the germline V gene are SGHRS and YFSETQ. CDR3 size: 15 residues. Trimming pared 4 bases from V and 0 bases from J, leaving 11 bases between. CDR3 sequence (DNA): TGCGCCAGCAGCGCCAGGGTTAGCTCCTACAATGAGCAGTTCTTC. Its protein product is CASSARVSSYNEQFF.

The chain uses TRBV19 and TRBJ1-2, with D hard to call. Germline values: CDR1 LNHDA, CDR2 SQIVND (reference sequence). Trimming took 3 bases from V and 4 from J, leaving 12 bases between them. This CDR3 has 14 residues. Here the CDR3 DNA reads TGTGCCAGTAGTATTCGTGGGGAGACCTATGGCTACACCTTC. It translates to CASSIRGETYGYTF.

The chain has TRBV20-1 and TRBJ2-5; D is unclear. The V end was cut by 4 bases, the J end by 2 bases, with 5 bases between. Germline CDR1 is DFQATT and CDR2 is SNEGSKA (reference sequence). CDR3 length equals 11 residues. This CDR3 reads CSATGQETQYF. CDR3 nucleotide sequence: TGCAGTGCTACAGGACAAGAGACCCAGTACTTC.

This chain joins TRBV10-3 and TRBJ1-5; D perhaps matches TRBD1 (6 bases). The CDR3 totals 13 residues. The germline V gene encodes CDR1 ENHRY and CDR2 SYGVKD. The V gene lost 11 bases and the J gene lost 10 bases, with 21 bases spanning the gap. CDR3 region: CASGGRELDPQHF. The CDR3 nucleotides are TGTGCCTCGGGGGGCCGAGAATTGGACCCCCAGCATTTT.

This clone was seen more than once but under ten times. The J gene is TRBJ2-7, the V gene TRBV19; 8 bases align to TRBD1. This CDR3 contains 19 residues. Trimming removed 1 base from V and 2 bases from J; junction bases left unmatched: 16. Germline V gene sequence: CDR1 LNHDA, CDR2 SQIVND (reference sequence). CDR3 coding DNA: TGTGCCAGTAGTATAGCCCCCCTCGATCCGACAGGGGAAACCTACGAGCAGTACTTC. This translates into CASSIAPLDPTGETYEQYF.

V gene TRBV27 combines with J gene TRBJ1-4; a weak D match, TRBD1 (6 bases). The CDR3 runs 15 residues. V was cut by 6 bases and J by 7 bases, with 18 bases left in between. Germline V gene sequence: CDR1 MNHEY, CDR2 SMNVEV (reference sequence). The CDR3 DNA sequence: TGTGCCAGCAGCCAAGGACAGCCGGGGGGTGAAAAACTGTTTTTT. This sequence encodes CASSQGQPGGEKLFF.

In this sample, this clone turned up a few times. This sequence joins TRBV18 and TRBJ2-3; 7 nucleotides match TRBD1. Germline V gene data show CDR1 as KGHSH and CDR2 as LQKENI. J lost 2 bases, V lost 3 bases, and 2 bases had no gene match. The CDR3 length is 14 residues. Written as DNA, the CDR3 is TGTGCCAGCTCACCGACAGGGTCCACAGATACGCAGTATTTT. Protein sequence: CASSPTGSTDTQYF.

The CDR3 nucleotides read TGTGCCAGCAGCCTTCAGGGGATTACCACCGGGGAGCTGTTTTTT. Translated, it gives CASSLQGITTGELFF. The rearrangement joins TRBV7-6 to TRBJ2-2; D possibly corresponds to TRBD1 (6 bases). Germline-derived CDR1 and CDR2 are SGHVS and FNYEAQ. This CDR3 spans 15 amino acids. The ends were cut back, 5 bases at V and 4 bases at J, with 14 bases in the middle.

J is TRBJ2-3 and V is TRBV3-1 (or the pseudogene TRBV3-2); 8 positions agree with TRBD2. V trimming: 1 base; J trimming: 5 bases; junction bases outside the gene matches: 11. CDR3 length: 17 residues. CDR1 is LGHDT and CDR2 is YNNKEL in the germline V gene (reference sequence). CDR3 region: CASSQAGGGLSQDTQYF. DNA of the CDR3: TGTGCCAGCAGCCAAGCCGGCGGGGGGCTGTCCCAAGATACGCAGTATTTT.

This clone was detected once. The rearrangement uses TRBV10-3 and TRBJ2-2, with D possibly being TRBD1 (6 bases). Germline V lookup: CDR1 ENHRY, CDR2 SYGVKD. The CDR3 has 13 residues. The V end was cut by 8 bases, the J end by 4 bases, with 11 bases between. For the CDR3, the DNA is TGTGCCATCCGGGACAACCCCACCGGGGAGCTGTTTTTT. It encodes CAIRDNPTGELFF.

J is TRBJ1-5 and V is TRBV4-1; TRBD1 aligns across 9 bases. Germline V CDR1 and CDR2: MGHRA, YSYEKL. V lost 0 bases, J lost 5 bases, and 8 bases stayed unmatched. CDR3 size: 17 residues. The CDR3 here is CASSQDGTGRGDQPQHF. The DNA of the CDR3 is TGCGCCAGCAGCCAAGACGGGACAGGGAGGGGCGATCAGCCCCAGCATTTT.

This rearrangement joins TRBV6-5 to TRBJ2-7, with a tentative D call TRBD1 (6 bases). Germline CDR1 reads MNHEY; CDR2 reads SVGAGI. V lost 6 bases and J 5 bases, leaving 14 bases between the germline ends. The CDR3 runs to 13 residues. CDR3 nucleotide sequence: TGTGCCAGCAGACTAGGACAGTTCAACGAGCAGTACTTC. Translating gives CASRLGQFNEQYF.

The chain couples TRBV9 to TRBJ2-1, with D possibly TRBD1 on 5 matching bases. The CDR3 extends over 14 amino acids. From germline, CDR1 is SGDLS and CDR2 YYNGEE. The ends were cut back, 4 bases at V and 2 bases at J, with 10 bases in the middle. CDR3 DNA sequence: TGTGCCAGCAGCTCGAAGGACACCTACAATGAGCAGTTCTTC. Its protein is CASSSKDTYNEQFF.